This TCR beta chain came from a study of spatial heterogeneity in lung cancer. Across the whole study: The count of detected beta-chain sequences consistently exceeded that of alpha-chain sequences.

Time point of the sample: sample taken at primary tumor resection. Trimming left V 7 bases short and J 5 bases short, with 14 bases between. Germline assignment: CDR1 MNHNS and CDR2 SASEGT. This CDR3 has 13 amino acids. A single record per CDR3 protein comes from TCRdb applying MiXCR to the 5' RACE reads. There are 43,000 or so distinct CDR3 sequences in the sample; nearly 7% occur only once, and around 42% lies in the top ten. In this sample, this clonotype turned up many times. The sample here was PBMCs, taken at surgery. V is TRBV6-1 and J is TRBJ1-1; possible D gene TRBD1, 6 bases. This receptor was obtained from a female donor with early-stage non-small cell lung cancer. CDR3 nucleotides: TGTGCCAGCAACCAGGGGAGGTATACTGAAGCTTTCTTT. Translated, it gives CASNQGRYTEAFF.